This TCR beta chain is from a study of control samples from healthy donors and cancer patients. CDR3 size: 13 residues. The ends were cut back, 6 bases at V and 12 bases at J, with 15 bases in the middle. The germline V gene has CDR1 SGHTA and CDR2 FQGNSA. Profiled with immunoSEQ multiplex PCR; TCRdb holds only in-frame clones, not every one. This sample carries about 120,000 clones, approximately 89% of them seen once, and the ten largest clones take less than 9.5%. V and J are TRBV7-2 and TRBJ1-6; D is uncertain. Sequenced sample: blood. The receptor was derived from a young woman in good health. DNA for the CDR3: TGTGCCAGCAGTTTGCAGAGGGAACAACCCCTCCACTTT. Translation: CASSLQREQPLHF.